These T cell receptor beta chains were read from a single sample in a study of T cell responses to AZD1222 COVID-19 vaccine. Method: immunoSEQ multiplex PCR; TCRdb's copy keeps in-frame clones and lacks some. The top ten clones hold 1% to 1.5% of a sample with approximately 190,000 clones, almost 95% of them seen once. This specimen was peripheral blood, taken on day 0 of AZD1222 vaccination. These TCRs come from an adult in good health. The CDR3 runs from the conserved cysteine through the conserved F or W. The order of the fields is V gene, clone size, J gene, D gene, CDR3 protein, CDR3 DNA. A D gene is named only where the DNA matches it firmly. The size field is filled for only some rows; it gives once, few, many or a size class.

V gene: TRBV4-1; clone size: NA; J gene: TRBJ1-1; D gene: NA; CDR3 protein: CASSQAPRTRAEAFF; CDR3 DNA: TGCGCCAGCAGCCAAGCTCCACGGACGAGGGCTGAAGCTTTCTTT
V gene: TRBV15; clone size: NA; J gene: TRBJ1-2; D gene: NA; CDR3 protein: CATSRDRLQGLGYTF; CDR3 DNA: TGTGCCACCAGCAGAGACCGCTTACAGGGTCTTGGCTACACCTTC
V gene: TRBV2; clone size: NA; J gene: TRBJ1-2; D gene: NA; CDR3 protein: CASSEWETGANYGYTF; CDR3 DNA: TGTGCCAGCAGTGAATGGGAGACAGGAGCTAACTATGGCTACACCTTC
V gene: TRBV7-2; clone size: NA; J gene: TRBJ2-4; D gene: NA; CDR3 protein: CASSLDLSVGGKNIQYF; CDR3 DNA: TGTGCCAGCAGCTTAGACCTGTCGGTGGGGGGCAAAAACATTCAGTACTTC
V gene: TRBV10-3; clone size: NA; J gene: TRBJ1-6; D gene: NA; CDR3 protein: CAIRGDGTNSPLHF; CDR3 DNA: TGTGCCATCAGAGGGGACGGAACTAATTCACCCCTCCACTTT
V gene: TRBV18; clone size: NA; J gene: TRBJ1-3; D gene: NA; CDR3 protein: CASSPQGSGNTIYF; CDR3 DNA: TGTGCCAGCTCACCCCAGGGATCTGGAAACACCATATATTTT
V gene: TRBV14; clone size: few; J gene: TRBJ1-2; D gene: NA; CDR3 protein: CASSRWDNKESYGYTF; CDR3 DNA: TGTGCCAGCAGCCGCTGGGACAACAAGGAGAGCTATGGCTACACCTTC
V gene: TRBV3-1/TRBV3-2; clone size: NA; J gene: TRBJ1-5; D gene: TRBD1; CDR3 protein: CASSQDVGDRGSQPQHF; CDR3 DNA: TGTGCCAGCAGCCAAGACGTCGGGGACAGGGGATCTCAGCCCCAGCATTTT
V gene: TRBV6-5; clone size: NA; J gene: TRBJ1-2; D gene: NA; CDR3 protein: CASSLQGWGYTF; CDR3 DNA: TGTGCCAGCAGTTTACAGGGCTGGGGCTACACCTTC
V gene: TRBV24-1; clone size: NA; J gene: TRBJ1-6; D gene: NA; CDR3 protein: CATSAGWSGGNPNSPLHF; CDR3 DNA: TGTGCCACCAGTGCAGGTTGGTCAGGAGGGAATCCCAATTCACCCCTCCACTTT
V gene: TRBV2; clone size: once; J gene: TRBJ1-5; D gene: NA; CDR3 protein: CASQQGSNQPQHF; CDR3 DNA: TGTGCCAGTCAACAGGGAAGCAATCAGCCCCAGCATTTT
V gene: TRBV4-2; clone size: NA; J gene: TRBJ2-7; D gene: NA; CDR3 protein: CASSQDLRGQGGEQYF; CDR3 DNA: TGTGCCAGCAGCCAAGATTTGAGGGGGCAGGGAGGCGAGCAGTACTTC
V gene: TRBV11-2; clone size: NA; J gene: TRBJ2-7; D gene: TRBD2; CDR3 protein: CASSLGGGGEQYF; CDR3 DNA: TGTGCCAGCAGCTTAGGCGGGGGGGGCGAGCAGTACTTC
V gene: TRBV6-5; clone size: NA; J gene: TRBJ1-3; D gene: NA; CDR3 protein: CASSYGGILSGNTIYF; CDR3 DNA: TGTGCCAGCAGTTATGGGGGGATTCTCTCTGGAAACACCATATATTTT
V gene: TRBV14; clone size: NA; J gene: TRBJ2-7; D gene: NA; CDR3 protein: CASSQGPEQYF; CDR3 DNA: TGTGCCAGCAGCCAAGGACCCGAGCAGTACTTC
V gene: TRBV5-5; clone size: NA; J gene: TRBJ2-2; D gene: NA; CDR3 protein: CASSFGGRGPTGELFF; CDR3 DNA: TGTGCCAGCAGCTTCGGAGGGAGGGGGCCTACCGGGGAGCTGTTTTTT
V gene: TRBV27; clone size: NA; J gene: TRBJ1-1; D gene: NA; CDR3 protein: CASSSRGWATEAFF; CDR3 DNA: TGTGCCAGCAGTTCCAGGGGTTGGGCCACTGAAGCTTTCTTT
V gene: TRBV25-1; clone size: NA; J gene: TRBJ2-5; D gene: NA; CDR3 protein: CASSEGYKAGKETQYF; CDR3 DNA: TGTGCCAGCAGTGAAGGATATAAAGCAGGGAAAGAGACCCAGTACTTC
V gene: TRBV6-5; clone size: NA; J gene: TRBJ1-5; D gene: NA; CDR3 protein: CASSPGANQPQHF; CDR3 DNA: TGTGCCAGCAGTCCGGGGGCCAATCAGCCCCAGCATTTT
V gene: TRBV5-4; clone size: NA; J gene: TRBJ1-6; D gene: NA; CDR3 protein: CASSLEQVDSPLHF; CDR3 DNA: TGTGCCAGCAGCTTGGAACAGGTGGATTCACCCCTCCACTTT
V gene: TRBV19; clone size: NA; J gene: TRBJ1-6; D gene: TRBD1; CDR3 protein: CASSMDRGSNSPLHF; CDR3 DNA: TGTGCCAGTAGTATGGACAGGGGGAGTAATTCACCCCTCCACTTT
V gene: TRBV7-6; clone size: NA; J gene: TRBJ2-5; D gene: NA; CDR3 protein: CASSSPSVETQYF; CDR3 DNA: TGTGCCAGCAGCTCACCTTCAGTGGAGACCCAGTACTTC
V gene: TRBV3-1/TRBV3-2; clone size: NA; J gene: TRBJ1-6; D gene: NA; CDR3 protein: CASSHNGTPLHF; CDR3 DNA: TGTGCCAGCAGCCATAACGGGACACCCCTCCACTTT
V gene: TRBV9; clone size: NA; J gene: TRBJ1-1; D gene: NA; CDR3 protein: CASSVVQNTEAFF; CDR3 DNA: TGTGCCAGCAGCGTAGTCCAGAACACTGAAGCTTTCTTT
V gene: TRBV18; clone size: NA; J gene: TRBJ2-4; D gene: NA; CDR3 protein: CASSPTIVLAKNIQYF; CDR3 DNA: TGTGCCAGCTCCCCCACAATTGTGCTAGCCAAAAACATTCAGTACTTC
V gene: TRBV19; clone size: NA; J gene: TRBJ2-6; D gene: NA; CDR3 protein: CASSIAAGSTGANVLTF; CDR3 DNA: TGTGCCAGTAGTATCGCGGCGGGTTCCACTGGGGCCAACGTCCTGACTTTC
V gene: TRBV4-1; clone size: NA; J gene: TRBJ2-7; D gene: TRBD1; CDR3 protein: CASSQVDGQGYEQYF; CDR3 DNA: TGCGCCAGCAGCCAAGTGGACGGACAGGGATACGAGCAGTACTTC
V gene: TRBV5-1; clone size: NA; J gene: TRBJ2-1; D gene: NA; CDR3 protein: CASSAGLEQFF; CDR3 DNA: TGCGCCAGCAGCGCCGGACTAGAGCAGTTCTTC
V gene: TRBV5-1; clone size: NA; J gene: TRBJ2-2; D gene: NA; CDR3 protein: CASSRVPGRSTGELFF; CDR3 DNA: TGCGCCAGCAGCCGCGTCCCGGGACGGAGTACCGGGGAGCTGTTTTTT